The 22 T cell receptor beta chains below all came from one sample that was sequenced in a study of brain T cells in children with intractable seizures. The time point was: blood from clinic visit 5 months post-surgery; TSC patient then seizure free. Assay used: immunoSEQ multiplex PCR; TCRdb lists only in-frame clones, some missing. In the table there are about 340,000 clones, about 93% of which are singletons. The material was peripheral blood, obtained roughly 5 months after surgery. These receptors all stem from a boy in the first two years of life with tuberous sclerosis and intractable seizures.

The V gene is TRBV5-1, the J gene TRBJ1-1, with D maybe TRBD1 (5 bases). CDR1 is SGHRS and CDR2 is YFSETQ in the germline V gene. The CDR3 loop spans 12 amino acids. With 2 bases removed from V and 11 bases from J, the gap between germline ends came to 13 bases. The CDR3 DNA is TGCGCCAGCAGCTTCGAGGGGCCATACGCTTTCTTT. It is translated as CASSFEGPYAFF.

This chain uses TRBV7-6 with TRBJ2-5, with D maybe TRBD2 (6 bases). V lost 3 bases to trimming and J lost 2 bases, with 10 bases between them. The germline V gene has CDR1 SGHVS and CDR2 FNYEAQ. The CDR3 spans 14 residues. CDR3 DNA: TGTGCCAGCAGCTTTGCGGGAAAACAAGAGACCCAGTACTTC. This gives the protein CASSFAGKQETQYF. The full variable domain, its missing parts supplied by reference TRBV7-6 and TRBJ2-5, is GAGVSQSPRYKVTKRGQDVALRCDPISGHVSLYWYRQALGQGPEFLTYFNYEAQQDKSGLPNDRFSAERPEGSISTLTIQRTEQRDSAMYRCASSFAGKQETQYFGPGTRLLVL.

The chain links TRBV19 to TRBJ2-5; no reliable D call. The CDR3 spans 13 residues. V was cut by 1 base and J by 4 bases, with 7 bases left in between. CDR1 and CDR2 (germline): LNHDA, SQIVND (reference sequence). For the CDR3, the DNA is TGTGCCAGTAGTATAGTAGGTAGAGAGACCCAGTACTTC. This codes for CASSIVGRETQYF.

In DNA form, the CDR3 reads TGCGCCAGCAGCCGGTACGGGAGAGGTCATGAGCAGTTCTTC. Its translation: CASSRYGRGHEQFF. The chain couples TRBV5-1 to TRBJ2-1; D possibly corresponds to TRBD2 (6 bases). Trimming took 4 bases from V and 8 from J, leaving 16 bases between them. The CDR3 contains 14 residues. Per germline, CDR1 SGHRS and CDR2 YFSETQ.

This clone was seen a handful of times. V and J are TRBV10-3 and TRBJ1-5; D perhaps matches TRBD1 (6 bases). The CDR3 extends over 14 amino acids. Looked up from germline, CDR1 is ENHRY and CDR2 is SYGVKD. The V gene lost 3 bases and the J gene lost 7 bases, with 13 bases spanning the gap. CDR3 DNA sequence: TGTGCCATCAGTGACGCAACAGGGCCCCAGCCCCAGCATTTT. Its translation is CAISDATGPQPQHF.

A single count supports this clone. CDR3 nucleotides: TGTGCCACCGGGGGACCCGGACGGCCCTACGAGCAGTACTTC. Its protein product is CATGGPGRPYEQYF. The chain carries TRBV15 and TRBJ2-7; perhaps D is TRBD1 or TRBD2 (5 bases each). The CDR3 runs to 14 residues. Germline CDR1 LNHNV, CDR2 YYDKDF (reference sequence). Trimming shortened V by 8 bases and J by 2 bases, and 16 bases separated the two germline ends. Drawing the rest from reference TRBV15 and TRBJ2-7, the complete variable domain is DAMVIQNPRYQVTQFGKPVTLSCSQTLNHNVMYWYQQKSSQAPKLLFHYYDKDFNNEADTPDNFQSRRPNTSFCFLDIRSPGLGDTAMYLCATGGPGRPYEQYFGPGTRLTVT.

Comment on this clone: This same CDR3 is encoded by further DNA sequences in the sample. J is TRBJ2-7 and V is TRBV27, with D possibly matching TRBD2 (5 bases). The CDR3 consists of 13 residues. The germline V and J ends were trimmed by 3 bases and 1 base, with 7 bases remaining between them. Germline values: CDR1 MNHEY, CDR2 SMNVEV (reference sequence). CDR3 sequence reads: CASSFPGSYEQYF. Here the CDR3 DNA reads TGTGCCAGCAGTTTTCCGGGGTCCTACGAGCAGTACTTC.

A single count supports this clone. The V and J genes are TRBV14 and TRBJ2-7; 10 bases match TRBD2. The CDR3 sequence is 15 residues long. CDR1 and CDR2 (germline): SGHDN, FVKESK. V trimming: 4 bases; J trimming: 3 bases; junction bases outside the gene matches: 6. The CDR3 coding sequence is TGTGCCAGCAGCCGTAGACTAGCGGGCTTCTACGAGCAGTACTTC. Translating gives CASSRRLAGFYEQYF. Full variable domain (outside the CDR3, taken from reference TRBV14 and TRBJ2-7): EAGVTQFPSHSVIEKGQTVTLRCDPISGHDNLYWYRRVMGKEIKFLLHFVKESKQDESGMPNNRFLAERTGGTYSTLKVQPAELEDSGVYFCASSRRLAGFYEQYFGPGTRLTVT.

CDR3 residues: CASSRDVTNYGYTF. In nucleotides, the CDR3 is TGTGCCAGCAGCCGGGACGTGACTAACTATGGCTACACCTTC. J is TRBJ1-2 and V is TRBV9; a weak D match, TRBD1 (5 bases). V was cut by 4 bases and J by 0 bases, with 10 bases left in between. The length of the CDR3 is 14 residues. In germline, CDR1 is SGDLS, CDR2 YYNGEE.

This clone is a singleton in its sample. The V call is TRBV29-1, the J call TRBJ1-2; 7 bases map to TRBD1. V shed 4 bases, J shed 7 bases, and the junction held 9 bases outside the gene matches. Germline CDR1 SQVTM, CDR2 ANQGSEA. The CDR3 covers 13 residues. In nucleotides, the CDR3 is TGCAGCGTTGCACGGAGGGGGCGGTCTGGCTACACCTTC. It yields the protein CSVARRGRSGYTF.

The chain has TRBV7-9 and TRBJ1-2; 7 nucleotides align to TRBD1. Germline-derived CDR1 and CDR2 are SEHNR and FQNEAQ (reference sequence). The V segment lost 6 bases and the J segment 2 bases; nucleotides outside the gene matches: 3. There are 13 residues in the CDR3. CDR3: CASSGDSNYGYTF. In DNA form, the CDR3 reads TGTGCCAGCAGTGGGGACAGCAACTATGGCTACACCTTC.

The chain carries TRBV5-1 and TRBJ1-6, with D unresolved. Trimming removed 4 bases from V and 7 bases from J, with 12 bases in between. The CDR3 runs to 14 residues. The germline V gene encodes CDR1 SGHRS and CDR2 YFSETQ. The CDR3 DNA follows: TGCGCCAGCAGCCGTGACTGGGCCAATTCACCCCTCCACTTT. Amino acid sequence: CASSRDWANSPLHF.

A single count supports this clone. The genes are TRBV3-1 (or the pseudogene TRBV3-2) and TRBJ2-1; D is undetermined. CDR1 and CDR2 (germline): LGHDT, YNNKEL (reference sequence). Trimming shortened V by 4 bases and J by 6 bases, and 10 bases separated the two germline ends. This CDR3 has 13 amino acids. The CDR3 loop is CASSPQGANEQFF. DNA for the CDR3: TGTGCCAGCAGCCCCCAAGGAGCCAATGAGCAGTTCTTC.

The chain's CDR3 is CASRGAGEGDTQYF. The DNA for the CDR3 is TGCGCCAGCAGGGGGGCAGGGGAGGGTGATACGCAGTATTTT. This chain uses TRBV10-1 with TRBJ2-3; weak D call: TRBD2 (7 bases). This CDR3 has 14 residues. Trimming took 6 bases from V and 6 from J, leaving 16 bases between them. Germline CDR1 reads WNHNN; CDR2 reads SYGVQD (reference sequence).

This chain joins TRBV2 and TRBJ1-2; D is undetermined. Trimming stripped 11 bases from V and 0 bases from J, with 10 bases between. This CDR3 is built from 12 residues. Germline CDR1 SNHLY, CDR2 FYNNEI. CDR3 sequence: CASLRPNYGYTF. The CDR3 DNA sequence: TGTGCCTCCCTGCGACCTAACTATGGCTACACCTTC.

This clone was observed once. This chain uses TRBV2 with TRBJ2-4; 9 bases map to TRBD1. V dropped 6 bases and J dropped 6; count of bases not matched to a gene: 9. Germline V CDR1 and CDR2: SNHLY, FYNNEI. CDR3 length: 15 amino acids. In nucleotides, the CDR3 is TGTGCCAGCAGGGTACAGGGGGCGCGCACAAACATTCAGTACTTC. As protein: CASRVQGARTNIQYF. The full variable domain, in which reference TRBV2 and TRBJ2-4 provide the parts outside the CDR3, is EPEVTQTPSHQVTQMGQEVILRCVPISNHLYFYWYRQILGQKVEFLVSFYNNEISEKSEIFDDQFSVERPDGSNFTLKIRSTKLEDSAMYFCASRVQGARTNIQYFGAGTRLSVL.

The chain recombines TRBV5-4 with TRBJ2-1; 9 nucleotides line up with TRBD2. Germline CDR1 SGHNT, CDR2 YYREEE (reference sequence). The junction had 7 bases not matched to a gene; V was cut back by 5 bases and J by 1 base. CDR3 length: 16 residues. Here the CDR3 DNA reads TGTGCCAGCAGACATAGCGGGAGTGCGTCCTACAATGAGCAGTTCTTC. It codes for CASRHSGSASYNEQFF. The full variable domain, in which reference TRBV5-4 and TRBJ2-1 provide the parts outside the CDR3, is ETGVTQSPTHLIKTRGQQVTLRCSSQSGHNTVSWYQQALGQGPQFIFQYYREEENGRGNFPPRFSGLQFPNYSSELNVNALELDDSALYLCASRHSGSASYNEQFFGPGTRLTVL.

The chain uses TRBV5-4 and TRBJ2-7; TRBD2 matches at 7 bases. Trimming took 4 bases from V and 2 from J; bases not matched to a gene: 18. CDR1 SGHNT and CDR2 YYREEE come from the germline V gene (reference sequence). CDR3 length: 18 amino acids. Here the CDR3 DNA reads TGTGCCAGCAGCCTGCGGCCCTCCGGGACTATCAACCCCTACGAGCAGTACTTC. Protein product: CASSLRPSGTINPYEQYF.

This chain uses TRBV6-1 with TRBJ2-7; no definite D call. V was clipped by 3 bases and J by 4 bases, with 13 bases between them. Germline V CDR1 and CDR2: MNHNS, SASEGT. The CDR3 totals 14 residues. The CDR3, as DNA: TGTGCCAGCAGTGAGAAGGGTGCGAGGTACGAGCAGTACTTC. Translated, it gives CASSEKGARYEQYF.

In this sample, this clone turned up once. The V call is TRBV12-5, the J call TRBJ1-1, with TRBD1 as a possible D gene (5 bases). Germline lookup yields CDR1 LGHNT and CDR2 FRNRAP. The CDR3 is 16 amino acids. Between the trimmed V and J ends, which lost 3 bases and 0 bases, there was a span of 14 bases. The DNA for the CDR3 is TGTGCTAGTGGTTTTTACAGGAGTGGTCTGAACACTGAAGCTTTCTTT. The encoded protein is CASGFYRSGLNTEAFF.

Remarks on this clone: The same CDR3 is also encoded by other DNA sequences in this sample. The CDR3 region has the DNA TGTGCCAGCAGCTTAACGAAAAACACTGAAGCTTTCTTT. As protein: CASSLTKNTEAFF. The rearrangement joins TRBV7-3 to TRBJ1-1, with D uncertain. The CDR3 loop spans 13 amino acids. Germline V gene sequence: CDR1 SGHTA, CDR2 FQGTGA. Between the trimmed V and J ends, which lost 0 bases and 2 bases, there was a span of 4 bases.

Notes on this clone: Relative to the germline gene, one junction end is altered; a read error may explain this. The genes are TRBV7-7 and TRBJ2-5, with unresolved D. Germline CDR1 is SSHAT and CDR2 is FNYEAQ (reference sequence). The CDR3 sequence is 12 residues long. The CDR3, as DNA: TGTGCTAGCAGCCCCGCGTGGGAGACCCAGTACTTC. Translated: CASSPAWETQYF.